The 25 T cell receptor beta chains presented below share a single source sample, sequenced in a study of blood T cells in healthy people across ages. A second about 6 to 11 cycle PCR used barcoded and J-beta primers. TCRdb independently ran MiXCR on the 5' RACE reads; one entry per CDR3 protein. The sample gives hundreds of thousands of distinct CDR3 sequences, around 45% of which show up once; approximately 32% is in the top ten. Sequencing was performed on blood. Receptors were obtained from an older woman in good health.

This chain joins TRBV28 and TRBJ2-1; possibly TRBD2 for D (7 bases). V gave up 5 bases and J gave up 2 bases, with 13 bases separating them. The CDR3 extends over 15 amino acids. Germline V gene data show CDR1 as MDHEN and CDR2 as SYDVKM. The CDR3 DNA reads TGTGCCAGCAGTCCGAGGGGGAGGGCCTACAATGAGCAGTTCTTC. Its translation is CASSPRGRAYNEQFF.

The chain recombines TRBV20-1 with TRBJ2-1; no clear D gene. From germline, CDR1 is DFQATT and CDR2 SNEGSKA (reference sequence). V was clipped by 1 base and J by 12 bases, with 7 bases between them. The CDR3 loop spans 10 amino acids. CDR3 in DNA: TGCAGTGCTAGAGTAGCAGGGCAGTTCTTC. Translated, it gives CSARVAGQFF.

The sample holds a few counts of this clonotype. The chain has TRBV9 and TRBJ2-3; TRBD2 aligns across 10 bases. The germline gives CDR1 SGDLS, CDR2 YYNGEE. J gave up 5 bases and V 0 bases, and 6 bases lay outside the gene matches. The CDR3 loop spans 16 amino acids. CDR3 DNA sequence: TGTGCCAGCAGCGTAGCTAGCGGGAGCGAAGGAGATACGCAGTATTTT. The encoded protein is CASSVASGSEGDTQYF.

The chain couples TRBV29-1 to TRBJ2-1, with D possibly matching TRBD2 (6 bases). Germline values: CDR1 SQVTM, CDR2 ANQGSEA. V lost 7 bases, J lost 8 bases, and 21 bases lay in between. This CDR3 is 14 amino acids long. The CDR3 loop is CSGTNAGLRDEQFF. The CDR3 region has the DNA TGCAGCGGCACGAATGCGGGACTTAGGGATGAGCAGTTCTTC.

This sequence joins TRBV7-2 and TRBJ1-5; D is undetermined. Trimming took off 7 bases at V and 3 bases at J, with 16 bases between the two ends. Looked up from germline, CDR1 is SGHTA and CDR2 is FQGNSA. The CDR3 totals 15 residues. The CDR3 DNA is TGTGCCAGCACTCTCGTGGGAGGGTCCAATCAGCCCCAGCATTTT. Translating gives CASTLVGGSNQPQHF.

Here the CDR3 DNA reads TGTGCCAGCAGTTTAGTAAGCGGGAGGGCAGATACGCAGTATTTT. It translates to CASSLVSGRADTQYF. This chain joins TRBV12-3 or TRBV12-4 and TRBJ2-3; 10 bases match TRBD2. With V trimmed by 1 base and J by 4 bases, 2 bases remained unmatched. The CDR3 runs 15 residues.

This chain joins TRBV7-9 and TRBJ2-5; D not certain. V lost 6 bases to trimming and J lost 5 bases, with 13 bases between them. The CDR3 totals 13 residues. Germline lookup yields CDR1 SEHNR and CDR2 FQNEAQ (reference sequence). The CDR3 loop is CASSRSGLETQYF. The CDR3 bases are TGTGCCAGCAGTCGATCGGGCCTGGAGACCCAGTACTTC.

The chain links TRBV12-3 or TRBV12-4 to TRBJ2-7; 13 bases are shared with TRBD2. This CDR3 contains 18 residues. Trimming removed 5 bases from V and 0 bases from J; junction bases left unmatched: 10. The CDR3 region is CASSALGLAGVPSYEQYF. The CDR3 nucleotides are TGTGCCAGCAGTGCTCTTGGACTAGCGGGAGTCCCCTCCTACGAGCAGTACTTC.

This sequence joins TRBV20-1 and TRBJ1-4; D not certain. Trimming cost V 4 bases and J 1 base, with 4 bases left between them. CDR1 DFQATT and CDR2 SNEGSKA come from the germline V gene (reference sequence). This CDR3 spans 12 amino acids. CDR3 sequence: CSATGTNEKLFF. The CDR3 region has the DNA TGCAGTGCTACTGGAACTAATGAAAAACTGTTTTTT.

V and J are TRBV20-1 and TRBJ1-6, with a possible D match to TRBD1 (5 bases). Germline V lookup: CDR1 DFQATT, CDR2 SNEGSKA (reference sequence). This CDR3 region has 16 residues. V was pared by 1 base and J by 2 bases, with 12 bases between. The CDR3 sequence is CSARGRGDPYNSPLHF. In nucleotides, the CDR3 is TGCAGTGCTAGAGGCCGAGGGGATCCCTATAATTCACCCCTCCACTTT.

This clonotype was observed a few times. This chain connects TRBV29-1 to TRBJ2-7; the match to TRBD2 covers 13 bases. Germline values: CDR1 SQVTM, CDR2 ANQGSEA. Trimming took 4 bases from V and 2 from J; bases not matched to a gene: 8. This CDR3 region has 16 residues. CDR3 nucleotide sequence: TGCAGCGTTGCTGGGACTAGCGGGAACATCGCCTACGAGCAGTACTTC. It specifies CSVAGTSGNIAYEQYF.

This chain links TRBV6-1 with TRBJ2-1; 10 nucleotides align to TRBD2. Germline-derived CDR1 and CDR2 are MNHNS and SASEGT. This CDR3 spans 14 amino acids. The trim removed 6 bases at V and 7 bases at J, leaving 6 bases unmatched. The CDR3 region has the DNA TGTGCCAGCAGACGACTAGCGGGTCAAAATGAGCAGTTCTTC. It codes for CASRRLAGQNEQFF.

This clonotype has more than one count but fewer than ten. This chain joins TRBV12-3 or TRBV12-4 and TRBJ2-1, with TRBD2 matching over 10 bases. The CDR3 contains 14 residues. V lost 5 bases to trimming and J lost 6 bases; unmatched junction nucleotides: 4. The CDR3, as DNA: TGTGCCAGCAGTGGGACTAGCGTGGGCAATGAGCAGTTCTTC. It translates to CASSGTSVGNEQFF.

The rearrangement uses TRBV20-1 and TRBJ1-2; possibly TRBD1 for D (6 bases). Germline CDR1 reads DFQATT; CDR2 reads SNEGSKA (reference sequence). V gave up 0 bases and J gave up 1 base, with 18 bases separating them. This CDR3 is built from 17 residues. For the CDR3, the DNA is TGCAGTGCTAGAGATCCCTCCTCGACAGGATTTAACTATGGCTACACCTTC. It specifies CSARDPSSTGFNYGYTF.

This clonotype was observed a few times. V usage is TRBV11-2 and J usage is TRBJ2-7, with 7 bases fitting TRBD2. Trimming at V came to 5 bases and at J to 5 bases, leaving 12 bases not matched to a gene. This CDR3 is built from 15 residues. Germline CDR1 reads SGHAT; CDR2 reads FQNNGV. CDR3 nucleotide sequence: TGTGCCAGCAGCCTCAGGACTAGTCAATTCGACGAGCAGTACTTC. As protein: CASSLRTSQFDEQYF. Filled out from reference TRBV11-2 and TRBJ2-7, the complete variable domain reads EAGVAQSPRYKIIEKRQSVAFWCNPISGHATLYWYQQILGQGPKLLIQFQNNGVVDDSQLPKDRFSAERLKGVDSTLKIQPAKLEDSAVYLCASSLRTSQFDEQYFGPGTRLTVT.

In its sample, this clonotype was seen a few times. A much larger clone sits a single nucleotide away, making a read error possible. This sequence joins TRBV6-6 and TRBJ2-1; D is undetermined. The CDR3 runs 13 residues. CDR1 and CDR2 from the germline V gene are MNHNY and SVGAGI (reference sequence). The CDR3 DNA is TGTGCCGGCAGTTACCCTCCCAACAATGAGCAGTTCTTC. Translation: CAGSYPPNNEQFF.

This clonotype was observed a handful of times. The chain employs TRBV4-2 and TRBJ1-2; 8 nucleotides line up with TRBD1. Trimming took 3 bases from V and 2 from J; bases not matched to a gene: 5. The CDR3 consists of 15 residues. In germline, CDR1 is LGHNA, CDR2 YNFKEQ. Here the CDR3 DNA reads TGTGCCAGCAGCCATGACCGGGACAGGAACTATGGCTACACCTTC. Translated, it gives CASSHDRDRNYGYTF.

Comment on this clonotype: One junction end does not reproduce the germline sequence, and a read error may be involved. V and J are TRBV4-2 and TRBJ1-2; TRBD1 is a possible D gene (5 bases). The V gene's germline CDR1 is LGHNA and CDR2 YNFKEQ. This CDR3 is 13 amino acids long. CDR3 sequence (DNA): TGTGCCAGCAGCCAGTCCTCAGGGTATGGCGACACCTTC. Protein sequence: CASSQSSGYGDTF.

The chain carries TRBV4-3 and TRBJ1-1, with D unclear. The V and J ends lost 1 base and 5 bases respectively, with 8 bases between them. The CDR3 runs 13 residues. The germline CDR1 and CDR2 sequences are LGHNA and YSLEER. CDR3 amino acids: CASSQVPGTEAFF. The CDR3 nucleotides read TGCGCCAGCAGCCAAGTACCCGGGACTGAAGCTTTCTTT.

The chain's CDR3 is CSVVDSWYQETQYF. Here the CDR3 DNA reads TGCAGCGTTGTGGACAGTTGGTACCAAGAGACCCAGTACTTC. The V call is TRBV29-1, the J call TRBJ2-5; a possible D gene is TRBD1 (6 bases). This CDR3 is 14 amino acids long. V lost 4 bases and J lost 0, with 12 bases in between. Germline CDR1 is SQVTM and CDR2 is ANQGSEA.

The chain uses TRBV12-3 or TRBV12-4 and TRBJ2-5; either TRBD1 or TRBD2 may supply D (5 bases each). V lost 4 bases to trimming and J lost 5 bases, with 17 bases between them. There are 15 residues in the CDR3. The CDR3 is CASSWDLEGWETQYF. The CDR3 coding sequence is TGTGCCAGCAGTTGGGACCTTGAGGGGTGGGAGACCCAGTACTTC.

With regard to this clonotype: At one end the junction does not follow the germline gene, possibly because of a read error. V and J are TRBV7-8 and TRBJ2-3; 13 positions agree with TRBD2. The length of the CDR3 is 17 residues. CDR1 and CDR2 from the germline V gene are SGHVS and FQNEAQ. The CDR3 loop reads CASTQRRTSGSIDTQYF. CDR3 coding DNA: TGTGCCAGCACCCAAAGGAGGACTAGCGGGAGCATAGATACGCAGTATTTT.

The CDR3 DNA follows: TGCGCCAGCGAAGGGGGGACCAGAGACACCGGGGAGCTGTTTTTT. Its protein is CASEGGTRDTGELFF. The chain couples TRBV5-1 to TRBJ2-2, with D perhaps assigned TRBD1 or TRBD2 (6 bases each). V was cut by 7 bases and J by 3 bases, with 16 bases left in between. Germline CDR1 is SGHRS and CDR2 is YFSETQ. The CDR3 extends over 15 amino acids.

The V and J genes are TRBV11-2 and TRBJ1-2; D may be TRBD1 (5 bases). Germline V gene data show CDR1 as SGHAT and CDR2 as FQNNGV. Trimming removed 7 bases at V and 4 bases at J, with 19 bases between. CDR3 size: 15 residues. CDR3 loop: CASTNPGFLGYGYTF. The CDR3 region has the DNA TGTGCCAGCACCAACCCAGGGTTTTTGGGCTATGGCTACACCTTC.

A word on this clonotype: This could be a read error, since a much larger clone is one nucleotide away. The V and J genes are TRBV20-1 and TRBJ2-3; possibly TRBD2 for D (8 bases). The CDR3 spans 17 residues. Per germline, CDR1 DFQATT and CDR2 SNEGSKA (reference sequence). CDR3 region: CSTSGGTRDRSTDTQYF. The CDR3 region has the DNA TGCAGTACTAGCGGAGGGACCCGGGACAGAAGCACAGATACGCAGTATTTT.